The next 23 T cell receptor beta chains were all read from a single sample in a study of T-cell reconstitution after alpha-beta-depleted transplantation in children. TCRbeta library preparation incorporated unique molecular identifiers. TCRdb re-derived calls from the PCR reads in MiXCR, one entry per CDR3 protein. The sample consists of about 830,000 distinct CDR3 sequences, roughly 15% of them appearing once. Specimen: PBMCs, mostly from graft donor cells, collected 360 days after TCRalphabeta/CD19-depleted stem cell transplant. Receptors were obtained from a male patient between 10 and 17 years old who had a stem cell transplant for acute lymphoblastic leukemia, so the T cells may come from the graft donor.

The rearrangement links TRBV19 to TRBJ2-5; 7 bases are a match to TRBD1. The V gene's germline CDR1 is LNHDA and CDR2 SQIVND (reference sequence). This CDR3 comprises 16 residues. The V gene end was trimmed by 3 bases and the J gene end by 4 bases; junction bases not matched to a gene: 11. The CDR3 coding sequence is TGTGCCAGTAGTATCTATAGGGGGCTTAGGCCAGAGACCCAGTACTTC. Translated, it gives CASSIYRGLRPETQYF.

This chain connects TRBV6-2 or TRBV6-3 to TRBJ2-3; either TRBD1 or TRBD2 may supply D (5 bases each). V lost 7 bases and J 5 bases, leaving 19 bases between the germline ends. Germline CDR1 is MNHEY and CDR2 is SVGEGT. There are 15 residues in the CDR3. CDR3 sequence reads: CASKLDHGDQDTQYF. CDR3 nucleotides: TGTGCCAGCAAATTGGACCACGGGGACCAAGATACGCAGTATTTT.

The chain joins TRBV20-1 to TRBJ1-4; D not resolved. This CDR3 comprises 9 residues. The V gene lost 6 bases and the J gene lost 8 bases, with 4 bases spanning the gap. Looked up from germline, CDR1 is DFQATT and CDR2 is SNEGSKA (reference sequence). CDR3 nucleotide sequence: TGCAGTGCGCGGGAAAAACTGTTTTTT. Its translation: CSAREKLFF.

V and J are TRBV29-1 and TRBJ2-1; possibly TRBD2 for D (6 bases). The CDR3 has 14 residues. The germline CDR1 and CDR2 sequences are SQVTM and ANQGSEA. V lost 7 bases and J lost 6, with 19 bases in between. The CDR3 region is CSALRQWGVNEQFF. CDR3 bases: TGCAGCGCCCTCCGACAGTGGGGGGTCAATGAGCAGTTCTTC.

The V gene is TRBV5-5, the J gene TRBJ1-2, with D possibly TRBD1 on 5 matching bases. This CDR3 region has 14 residues. Germline values: CDR1 SGHKS, CDR2 YYEKEE (reference sequence). Trimming removed 4 bases at V and 8 bases at J, with 18 bases between. The DNA of the CDR3 is TGTGCCAGCAGCGTCGGACAAGACCGACGGGGCTACACCTTC. Its translation: CASSVGQDRRGYTF.

The chain is built from TRBV10-1 and TRBJ2-7; TRBD1 matches at 7 bases. V shed 0 bases, J shed 4 bases, and the junction held 9 bases outside the gene matches. This CDR3 spans 16 amino acids. CDR1 is WNHNN and CDR2 is SYGVQD in the germline V gene (reference sequence). CDR3 sequence (DNA): TGCGCCAGCAGTGAGTCGCCGGGACAGAGATTTTACGAGCAGTACTTC. It yields the protein CASSESPGQRFYEQYF.

V usage is TRBV5-1 and J usage is TRBJ2-3; tentative D call: TRBD2 (6 bases). From germline, CDR1 is SGHRS and CDR2 YFSETQ. V was clipped by 4 bases and J by 4 bases, with 10 bases between them. This CDR3 comprises 13 residues. The CDR3 loop reads CASSPGLSDTQYF. The CDR3 DNA sequence: TGCGCCAGCAGCCCGGGACTGTCAGATACGCAGTATTTT. Looking up the rest from reference TRBV5-1 and TRBJ2-3 gives the full variable domain: KAGVTQTPRYLIKTRGQQVTLSCSPISGHRSVSWYQQTPGQGLQFLFEYFSETQRNKGNFPGRFSGRQFSNSRSEMNVSTLELGDSALYLCASSPGLSDTQYFGPGTRLTVL.

This clonotype was detected only a few times. V gene TRBV12-3 or TRBV12-4 combines with J gene TRBJ2-1, with unresolved D. The CDR3 runs to 16 residues. V dropped 6 bases and J dropped 0 bases, with 15 bases sitting between them. This CDR3 is CASRPRPLSSYNEQFF. The CDR3 DNA reads TGTGCCAGCAGACCAAGGCCTCTTAGCTCCTACAATGAGCAGTTCTTC.

The V call is TRBV20-1, the J call TRBJ2-1; D is ambiguous. The CDR3 has 16 amino acids. Germline values: CDR1 DFQATT, CDR2 SNEGSKA (reference sequence). Trimming took 4 bases from V and 9 from J, leaving 25 bases between them. CDR3 residues: CSAKLLTLVERSEQFF. The CDR3 DNA follows: TGCAGTGCTAAGCTTCTAACTCTGGTAGAAAGGAGTGAGCAGTTCTTC.

This clonotype has only a few counts. The V call is TRBV6-4, the J call TRBJ2-5, with D maybe TRBD2 (5 bases). With 8 bases removed from V and 4 bases from J, the gap between germline ends came to 35 bases. Germline lookup yields CDR1 MRHNA and CDR2 SNTAGT. This CDR3 comprises 20 residues. This CDR3 reads CASGVPRGLQRFLVLETQYF. The CDR3 DNA reads as TGTGCCAGCGGTGTCCCGAGAGGGCTCCAGAGATTTCTCGTCTTAGAGACCCAGTACTTC.

The CDR3 protein is CASSFPGERYEQYF. The CDR3 coding sequence is TGCGCCAGCAGCTTTCCAGGGGAGCGGTACGAGCAGTACTTC. The rearrangement links TRBV5-1 to TRBJ2-7; tentatively, D is TRBD1 (6 bases). The germline gives CDR1 SGHRS, CDR2 YFSETQ. The ends were cut back, 2 bases at V and 4 bases at J, with 13 bases in the middle. The CDR3 consists of 14 residues.

The chain recombines TRBV7-2 with TRBJ2-5, with D tentatively TRBD2 (5 bases). The CDR3 contains 16 residues. The ends were cut back, 6 bases at V and 5 bases at J, with 22 bases in the middle. The germline CDR1 and CDR2 sequences are SGHTA and FQGNSA. As DNA, the CDR3 is TGTGCCAGCAGAAAGACGTCTAGCCCCCGTTTCGAGACCCAGTACTTC. Amino acid sequence: CASRKTSSPRFETQYF. Variable domain in full (rest from reference TRBV7-2 and TRBJ2-5): GAGVSQSPSNKVTEKGKDVELRCDPISGHTALYWYRQSLGQGLEFLIYFQGNSAPDKSGLPSDRFSAERTGGSVSTLTIQRTQQEDSAVYLCASRKTSSPRFETQYFGPGTRLLVL.

For the CDR3, the DNA is TGTGCCAGCAGCCTGGGACTAGCGGGGGGCGGGGAGGAGCAGTACTTC. Translating it yields CASSLGLAGGGEEQYF. The chain joins TRBV7-2 to TRBJ2-7; 15 bases agree with TRBD2. The J segment lost 7 bases and the V segment lost 5 bases, leaving 9 bases of the junction unmatched. This CDR3 is built from 16 residues. Germline assignment: CDR1 SGHTA and CDR2 FQGNSA.

This clonotype appeared once. The chain combines TRBV4-2 with TRBJ2-1; TRBD2 agrees at 10 bases. V lost 0 bases, J lost 9 bases, and 8 bases stayed unmatched. Germline V lookup: CDR1 LGHNA, CDR2 YNFKEQ. The CDR3 extends over 16 amino acids. The CDR3 coding sequence is TGTGCCAGCAGCCAAGATCCTCCTAGCGGGAGAGGTGAGCAGTTCTTC. This translates into CASSQDPPSGRGEQFF.

In its sample, this clonotype was seen a few times. The chain couples TRBV6-1 to TRBJ2-2; 10 nucleotides match TRBD2. The V segment lost 6 bases and the J segment 4 bases; nucleotides outside the gene matches: 8. Germline CDR1 and CDR2: MNHNS and SASEGT. The CDR3 runs to 16 residues. This CDR3 reads CASRINSGRSTGELFF. The CDR3, as DNA: TGTGCCAGCAGAATTAATAGCGGGAGGAGCACCGGGGAGCTGTTTTTT.

The V call is TRBV4-1, the J call TRBJ2-7, with D perhaps matching TRBD2 (5 bases). The CDR3 has 15 residues. CDR1 and CDR2 (germline): MGHRA, YSYEKL. V lost 2 bases and J 6 bases, leaving 17 bases between the germline ends. CDR3: CASSQRELGGPEQYF. The CDR3, as DNA: TGCGCCAGCAGCCAAAGGGAGCTAGGAGGCCCCGAGCAGTACTTC.

The chain joins TRBV2 to TRBJ2-7; 7 bases are shared with TRBD1. This CDR3 is built from 16 residues. Germline V CDR1 and CDR2: SNHLY, FYNNEI. With 8 bases clipped from V and 0 bases from J, the junction kept 13 bases outside the gene matches. The CDR3 here is CASSFRSHRGSYEQYF. The CDR3, as DNA: TGTGCCAGCTCGTTCCGATCGCACAGGGGCTCCTACGAGCAGTACTTC. Together with reference TRBV2 and TRBJ2-7, the CDR3 gives the full variable domain: EPEVTQTPSHQVTQMGQEVILRCVPISNHLYFYWYRQILGQKVEFLVSFYNNEISEKSEIFDDQFSVERPDGSNFTLKIRSTKLEDSAMYFCASSFRSHRGSYEQYFGPGTRLTVT.

This sequence joins TRBV12-3 or TRBV12-4 and TRBJ2-1, with 11 bases aligning to TRBD1. This CDR3 has 24 amino acids. Trimming took 2 bases from V and 5 from J; bases not matched to a gene: 29. The CDR3 coding sequence is TGTGCCAGCAGTTTAATACAGGACAGGGGGCTTCGGCTAGCGGGTGCCCAACCTAACAATGAGCAGTTCTTC. Translating gives CASSLIQDRGLRLAGAQPNNEQFF.

This clonotype has a handful of counts. The chain is built from TRBV9 and TRBJ2-7, with 8 nucleotides matching TRBD2. This CDR3 is 13 amino acids long. Germline lookup yields CDR1 SGDLS and CDR2 YYNGEE. Losses at the gene ends were 3 bases for V and 6 bases for J; bases not matched to a gene: 5. The CDR3 loop reads CASSDGGGFEQYF. The DNA for the CDR3 is TGTGCCAGCAGCGACGGGGGGGGATTCGAGCAGTACTTC. The whole variable domain, filled in from reference TRBV9 and TRBJ2-7, reads DSGVTQTPKHLITATGQRVTLRCSPRSGDLSVYWYQQSLDQGLQFLIQYYNGEERAKGNILERFSAQQFPDLHSELNLSSLELGDSALYFCASSDGGGFEQYFGPGTRLTVT.

The V call is TRBV5-1, the J call TRBJ2-3, with 14 bases fitting TRBD2. The CDR3 totals 14 residues. Germline V gene data show CDR1 as SGHRS and CDR2 as YFSETQ. Losses at the gene ends were 8 bases for V and 9 bases for J; bases not matched to a gene: 8. The CDR3 nucleotides are TGCGCCAGGGCCGGGACTAGCGGGAGTGGGACGCAGTATTTT. Amino acids: CARAGTSGSGTQYF.

A few counts support this clonotype. The V gene is TRBV5-1, the J gene TRBJ1-4; D is uncertain. With 4 bases removed from V and 7 bases from J, the gap between germline ends came to 17 bases. Germline CDR1 is SGHRS and CDR2 is YFSETQ. This CDR3 has 15 amino acids. The CDR3 DNA reads as TGCGCCAGCAGCCTATCGGACGCGAGGGCTGAAAAACTGTTTTTT. This codes for CASSLSDARAEKLFF. Drawing the rest from reference TRBV5-1 and TRBJ1-4, the complete variable domain is KAGVTQTPRYLIKTRGQQVTLSCSPISGHRSVSWYQQTPGQGLQFLFEYFSETQRNKGNFPGRFSGRQFSNSRSEMNVSTLELGDSALYLCASSLSDARAEKLFFGSGTQLSVL.

This clonotype has only a few counts. This chain links TRBV6-5 with TRBJ1-2; TRBD1 matches 9 bases. Germline loops: CDR1 MNHEY, CDR2 SVGAGI. The CDR3 has 15 residues. V shed 0 bases, J shed 6 bases, and the junction held 5 bases outside the gene matches. The CDR3 reads CASSYSGQGPDGYTF. The CDR3 DNA is TGTGCCAGCAGTTACTCGGGACAGGGACCCGATGGCTACACCTTC.

The table lists this clonotype with a few counts. J is TRBJ2-3 and V is TRBV20-1; D unresolved. Trimming shortened V by 4 bases and J by 2 bases, and 16 bases separated the two germline ends. Germline assignment: CDR1 DFQATT and CDR2 SNEGSKA (reference sequence). The CDR3 length is 15 residues. CDR3 in amino acids: CSAKVRHYATDTQYF. The CDR3 DNA reads as TGCAGTGCTAAGGTTCGCCACTATGCCACAGATACGCAGTATTTT.